The T cell receptor beta chain under discussion was sequenced for a study of identical twins. TCRdb reprocessed the 5' RACE reads with MiXCR, giving one entry per CDR3 protein. The sample carries approximately 630,000 distinct CDR3 sequences, roughly 6.6% recorded once. A few counts support this clonotype. In germline, CDR1 is SGHDT, CDR2 YYEEEE. This CDR3 comprises 13 residues. V trimming: 2 bases; J trimming: 7 bases; junction bases outside the gene matches: 2. The same sample was also used in a study of yellow fever vaccine responses in identical twins.

This clonotype originated in a woman aged 18-29 years in good health. The V gene is TRBV5-6, the J gene TRBJ2-2, with 7 bases matching TRBD1. The specimen was PBMCs. CDR3: CASSFWDSGELFF. CDR3 DNA sequence: TGTGCCAGCAGCTTTTGGGACAGCGGGGAGCTGTTTTTT.